The rows below give T cell receptor beta chains drawn from one sample of a study of T-cell reconstitution after alpha-beta-depleted transplantation in children. TCRdb called the PCR reads again in MiXCR, with one record for every CDR3 protein. Here the sample spans some 240,000 distinct CDR3 sequences, 9.5% to 15% being singletons. Sample: PBMCs from the stem cell graft donor, taken from the stem cell graft. The receptors stem from a human donor who donated a stem cell graft to a child with acute lymphoblastic leukemia. The CDR3 runs from the conserved cysteine through the conserved F or W. Fields, in order: J gene, clone size, V gene, D gene, CDR3 DNA, CDR3 protein. D genes are given only for firm matches. Size is stated for part of the rows, as once, few or many counts, or as a class when the clone is expanded.

J gene: TRBJ2-7; clone size: few; V gene: TRBV7-2; D gene: NA; CDR3 DNA: TGTGCCAGCAGCCTTGTCGAGGCTTCCTACGAGCAGTACTTC; CDR3 protein: CASSLVEASYEQYF
J gene: TRBJ2-7; clone size: NA; V gene: TRBV6-2/TRBV6-3; D gene: NA; CDR3 DNA: TGTGCCAGCAGTTACTCGGGTCGTGGGGGTCTCGCCTACGAGCAGTACTTC; CDR3 protein: CASSYSGRGGLAYEQYF
J gene: TRBJ2-3; clone size: many; V gene: TRBV20-1; D gene: NA; CDR3 DNA: TGCAGTGCCCCGGTGGATACGCAGTATTTT; CDR3 protein: CSAPVDTQYF
J gene: TRBJ2-5; clone size: many; V gene: TRBV24-1; D gene: NA; CDR3 DNA: TGTGCCACCAGTGATAGATGGGCGGGGGAGACCCAGTACTTC; CDR3 protein: CATSDRWAGETQYF
J gene: TRBJ2-1; clone size: many; V gene: TRBV11-2; D gene: NA; CDR3 DNA: TGTGCCAGCAGCTTAGTTACAGGCGCGCCGGGGGAGCAGTTCTTC; CDR3 protein: CASSLVTGAPGEQFF
J gene: TRBJ2-7; clone size: many; V gene: TRBV12-3/TRBV12-4; D gene: NA; CDR3 DNA: TGTGCCAGCAGTGCCCCCGGGACAAGGGACTACGAGCAGTACTTC; CDR3 protein: CASSAPGTRDYEQYF
J gene: TRBJ1-1; clone size: few; V gene: TRBV11-3; D gene: NA; CDR3 DNA: TGTGCCAGCAGCTTAGGGGCGGGGGTAGAAGAAGCTTTCTTT; CDR3 protein: CASSLGAGVEEAFF
J gene: TRBJ1-4; clone size: many; V gene: TRBV7-9; D gene: TRBD1; CDR3 DNA: TGTGCCAGCAGCCTGACAGGGTCTAATGAAAAACTGTTTTTT; CDR3 protein: CASSLTGSNEKLFF
J gene: TRBJ2-5; clone size: many; V gene: TRBV7-2; D gene: TRBD2; CDR3 DNA: TGTGCCAGCAGCTTAAAAGGAGGAGCGGGAGGGCCGGGGACCCAGTACTTC; CDR3 protein: CASSLKGGAGGPGTQYF
J gene: TRBJ1-2; clone size: NA; V gene: TRBV6-1; D gene: NA; CDR3 DNA: TGTGCCAGCAGTGGGGGGGGGACTGGCTACACCTTC; CDR3 protein: CASSGGGTGYTF
J gene: TRBJ2-1; clone size: many; V gene: TRBV5-5; D gene: TRBD2; CDR3 DNA: TGTGCCAGCAGCCCCCGGGAGGGTCGGTCCTACAATGAGCAGTTCTTC; CDR3 protein: CASSPREGRSYNEQFF
J gene: TRBJ2-3; clone size: few; V gene: TRBV19; D gene: TRBD2; CDR3 DNA: TGTGCCAGTAGCTGGGGAGGGCAGTCCGTTACGCAGTATTTT; CDR3 protein: CASSWGGQSVTQYF
J gene: TRBJ2-1; clone size: many; V gene: TRBV11-2; D gene: NA; CDR3 DNA: TGTGCCAGCAGCTTAGATACCGTTAGTAGTGAGCAGTTCTTC; CDR3 protein: CASSLDTVSSEQFF
J gene: TRBJ1-5; clone size: NA; V gene: TRBV4-1; D gene: NA; CDR3 DNA: TGCGCCAGCAGCCAAGTCGGGGTAGATTATAGCAATCAGCCCCAGCATTTT; CDR3 protein: CASSQVGVDYSNQPQHF
J gene: TRBJ2-3; clone size: many; V gene: TRBV15; D gene: NA; CDR3 DNA: TGTGCCACCAGCAGAGATGGAGGTACAGTCGCCACAGATACGCAGTATTTT; CDR3 protein: CATSRDGGTVATDTQYF
J gene: TRBJ2-3; clone size: few; V gene: TRBV6-2/TRBV6-3; D gene: NA; CDR3 DNA: TGTGCCAGCAGTTATGGGTCCACAGATACGCAGTATTTT; CDR3 protein: CASSYGSTDTQYF
J gene: TRBJ1-2; clone size: many; V gene: TRBV10-3; D gene: TRBD1; CDR3 DNA: TGTGCCATCAACCCCGGGACAGCGGTCGGCTACACCTTC; CDR3 protein: CAINPGTAVGYTF
J gene: TRBJ1-2; clone size: many; V gene: TRBV11-2; D gene: NA; CDR3 DNA: TGTGCCAGCAGCTTAGCCAACAGCTATGGCTACACCTTC; CDR3 protein: CASSLANSYGYTF
J gene: TRBJ2-2; clone size: many; V gene: TRBV4-2; D gene: TRBD1; CDR3 DNA: TGTGCCAGCAGCCCCGGACAGGTACCAACCGGGGAGCTGTTTTTT; CDR3 protein: CASSPGQVPTGELFF
J gene: TRBJ2-1; clone size: many; V gene: TRBV20-1; D gene: NA; CDR3 DNA: TGCAGTGCCAGGACAGAGACCTACAATGAGCAGTTCTTC; CDR3 protein: CSARTETYNEQFF
J gene: TRBJ1-3; clone size: few; V gene: TRBV9; D gene: NA; CDR3 DNA: TGTGCCAGCAGCACTCAACGCAGGGAGGGCGGAAACACCATATATTTT; CDR3 protein: CASSTQRREGGNTIYF
J gene: TRBJ2-7; clone size: many; V gene: TRBV29-1; D gene: NA; CDR3 DNA: TGCAGCGTAGAGGGATACAGGTACGGTACCCACGAGCAGTACTTC; CDR3 protein: CSVEGYRYGTHEQYF
J gene: TRBJ2-2; clone size: many; V gene: TRBV6-1; D gene: NA; CDR3 DNA: TGTGCCGGTGAAAAACGTGACATATGGGGCAGGGATACCGGGGAGCTGTTTTTT; CDR3 protein: CAGEKRDIWGRDTGELFF
J gene: TRBJ1-5; clone size: many; V gene: TRBV7-2; D gene: NA; CDR3 DNA: TGTGCCAGCAGCTTAGTTGTCGGCAATCAGCCCCAGCATTTT; CDR3 protein: CASSLVVGNQPQHF
J gene: TRBJ1-5; clone size: many; V gene: TRBV5-1; D gene: NA; CDR3 DNA: TGCGCCAGCAGCCCGGACAGATTCAATCAGCCCCAGCATTTT; CDR3 protein: CASSPDRFNQPQHF
J gene: TRBJ1-5; clone size: many; V gene: TRBV19; D gene: NA; CDR3 DNA: TGTGCCAGTACCGAGGTAGGCTATAGCAATCAGCCCCAGCATTTT; CDR3 protein: CASTEVGYSNQPQHF
J gene: TRBJ2-7; clone size: many; V gene: TRBV20-1; D gene: TRBD1; CDR3 DNA: TGCAGTGCTCAATCCGGGACAGGGTCTGGGTACGAGCAGTACTTC; CDR3 protein: CSAQSGTGSGYEQYF
J gene: TRBJ2-2; clone size: many; V gene: TRBV21-1; D gene: NA; CDR3 DNA: TGTGCCAGCAGCCAAGACCGGGGACAGGGCACGAGGGGGGCCGGGGAGCTGTTTTTT; CDR3 protein: CASSQDRGQGTRGAGELFF
J gene: TRBJ1-6; clone size: many; V gene: TRBV5-1; D gene: NA; CDR3 DNA: TGCGCCAGCAGCCTCACCCTGTCGTCCTATAATTCACCCCTCCACTTT; CDR3 protein: CASSLTLSSYNSPLHF
J gene: TRBJ2-7; clone size: many; V gene: TRBV27; D gene: TRBD2; CDR3 DNA: TGTGCCAGCAGTTTCAAACCGGGGTGGCGGGAGGCCCCCTACGAGCAGTACTTC; CDR3 protein: CASSFKPGWREAPYEQYF
J gene: TRBJ2-7; clone size: many; V gene: TRBV6-5; D gene: NA; CDR3 DNA: TGTGCCAGCAGTTACTCAATGGACAGGTCGGGGGAGGATACGTACGAGCAGTACTTC; CDR3 protein: CASSYSMDRSGEDTYEQYF
J gene: TRBJ1-2; clone size: NA; V gene: TRBV12-3/TRBV12-4; D gene: NA; CDR3 DNA: TGTGCCAGCAGCGAGGAGGGGGTCTATGGCTACACCTTC; CDR3 protein: CASSEEGVYGYTF
J gene: TRBJ2-5; clone size: many; V gene: TRBV5-1; D gene: TRBD1; CDR3 DNA: TGCGCCAGCAGCACACAGGGGCTCCAAGAGACCCAGTACTTC; CDR3 protein: CASSTQGLQETQYF
J gene: TRBJ2-2; clone size: many; V gene: TRBV11-2; D gene: NA; CDR3 DNA: TGTGCCAGCACCTTTTTGACGACAGGTTTGAGGAACACCGGGGAGCTGTTTTTT; CDR3 protein: CASTFLTTGLRNTGELFF
J gene: TRBJ2-3; clone size: many; V gene: TRBV20-1; D gene: TRBD2; CDR3 DNA: TGCAGTGCTAATAAGCGGGAGCAAGATACGCAGTATTTT; CDR3 protein: CSANKREQDTQYF
J gene: TRBJ2-2; clone size: many; V gene: TRBV9; D gene: NA; CDR3 DNA: TGTGCCAGCAGCGTAGGCAGCAGCCACACCGGGGAGCTGTTTTTT; CDR3 protein: CASSVGSSHTGELFF
J gene: TRBJ2-7; clone size: NA; V gene: TRBV28; D gene: NA; CDR3 DNA: TGTGCCAGCAGGACGGACAGCTCCATTTTCTCCTACGAGCAGTACTTC; CDR3 protein: CASRTDSSIFSYEQYF
J gene: TRBJ2-7; clone size: many; V gene: TRBV7-2; D gene: NA; CDR3 DNA: TGTGCCAGCAGTTGGGGCCCCTACGAGCAGTACTTC; CDR3 protein: CASSWGPYEQYF
J gene: TRBJ1-5; clone size: many; V gene: TRBV6-2/TRBV6-3; D gene: NA; CDR3 DNA: TGTGCCAGCAGGGACAGTGTTCAGCCCCAGCATTTT; CDR3 protein: CASRDSVQPQHF
J gene: TRBJ2-1; clone size: NA; V gene: TRBV6-1; D gene: TRBD2; CDR3 DNA: TGTGCCAGCAGTCCTTCGACTAGCCGTTACGGGACTGAGCAGTTCTTC; CDR3 protein: CASSPSTSRYGTEQFF
J gene: TRBJ1-5; clone size: many; V gene: TRBV28; D gene: NA; CDR3 DNA: TGTGCCAGCAGTTCTCACGCCGGGACGGGCTTGGAGGCCCAGCATTTT; CDR3 protein: CASSSHAGTGLEAQHF
J gene: TRBJ2-7; clone size: many; V gene: TRBV5-1; D gene: NA; CDR3 DNA: TGCGCCAGCAGATCTGACACCGGTGACTACGAGCAGTACTTC; CDR3 protein: CASRSDTGDYEQYF
J gene: TRBJ2-3; clone size: many; V gene: TRBV4-2; D gene: NA; CDR3 DNA: TGTGCCAGCAGCCAAGACCCCTCCACAGATACGCAGTATTTT; CDR3 protein: CASSQDPSTDTQYF
J gene: TRBJ1-5; clone size: many; V gene: TRBV10-3; D gene: NA; CDR3 DNA: TGTGCCATCAGTGAGTCGGGGGTTAGCAATCAGCCCCAGCATTTT; CDR3 protein: CAISESGVSNQPQHF
J gene: TRBJ2-3; clone size: many; V gene: TRBV7-2; D gene: TRBD2; CDR3 DNA: TGTGCCAGCACCTCGCCGGGACTAGCATCAGATACGCAGTATTTT; CDR3 protein: CASTSPGLASDTQYF
J gene: TRBJ2-5; clone size: many; V gene: TRBV28; D gene: NA; CDR3 DNA: TGTGCCAGCAGCTTTTCTTTCACCCCGGGCGAGACCCAGTACTTC; CDR3 protein: CASSFSFTPGETQYF
J gene: TRBJ2-3; clone size: many; V gene: TRBV20-1; D gene: TRBD2; CDR3 DNA: TGCAGTGCTGGACTAGCGGTAGGGGGAGATACGCAGTATTTT; CDR3 protein: CSAGLAVGGDTQYF
J gene: TRBJ1-2; clone size: many; V gene: TRBV10-3; D gene: NA; CDR3 DNA: TGTGCCATCAAAGATACGGGGCTGGAGTACTATGGCTACACCTTC; CDR3 protein: CAIKDTGLEYYGYTF